This T cell receptor beta chain was captured by sequencing in a study of cytomegalovirus exposure and HLA in healthy donors. The method was immunoSEQ multiplex PCR; TCRdb's version includes in-frame clones alone and lacks a portion of them. Altogether tens of thousands of clones are present, just over 85% being singletons, with the ten largest covering 6.7%. Trimming left V 3 bases short and J 5 bases short, with 14 bases between. CDR1 and CDR2 from the germline V gene are LNHDA and SQIVND (reference sequence). The CDR3 spans 15 residues. The V gene is TRBV19, the J gene TRBJ2-1; maybe TRBD1 (6 bases). Material: PBMCs. This TCR was recovered from a woman aged 25 to 39 in good health and CMV-seronegative. CDR3 residues: CASSIARDNNNEQFF. The CDR3 DNA reads TGTGCCAGTAGTATCGCCCGGGACAACAACAATGAGCAGTTCTTC.